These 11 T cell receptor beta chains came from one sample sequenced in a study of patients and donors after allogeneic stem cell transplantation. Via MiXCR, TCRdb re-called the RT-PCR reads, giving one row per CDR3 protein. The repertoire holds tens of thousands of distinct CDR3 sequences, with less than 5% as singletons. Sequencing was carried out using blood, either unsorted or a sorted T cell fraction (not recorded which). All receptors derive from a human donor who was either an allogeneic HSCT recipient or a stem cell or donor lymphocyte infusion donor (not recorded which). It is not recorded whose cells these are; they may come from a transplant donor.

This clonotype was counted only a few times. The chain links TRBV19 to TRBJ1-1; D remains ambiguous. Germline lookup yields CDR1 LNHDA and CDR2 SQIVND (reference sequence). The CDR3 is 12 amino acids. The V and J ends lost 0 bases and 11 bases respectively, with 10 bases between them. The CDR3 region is CASSIDVRYAFF. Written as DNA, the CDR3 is TGTGCCAGTAGTATAGACGTCAGGTATGCTTTCTTT.

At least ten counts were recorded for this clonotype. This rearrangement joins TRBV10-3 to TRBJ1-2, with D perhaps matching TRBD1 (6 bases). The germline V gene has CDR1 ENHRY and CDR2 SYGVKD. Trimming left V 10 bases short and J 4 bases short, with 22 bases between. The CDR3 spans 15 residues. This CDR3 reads CATREPGESTYGYTF. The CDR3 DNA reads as TGTGCCACCCGCGAGCCAGGGGAGTCCACCTATGGCTACACCTTC.

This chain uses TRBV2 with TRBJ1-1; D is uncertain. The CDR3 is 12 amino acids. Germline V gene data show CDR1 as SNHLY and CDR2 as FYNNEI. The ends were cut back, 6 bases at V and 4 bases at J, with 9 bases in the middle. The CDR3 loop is CASRAISTEAFF. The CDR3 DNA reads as TGTGCCAGCAGAGCCATCTCCACTGAAGCTTTCTTT.

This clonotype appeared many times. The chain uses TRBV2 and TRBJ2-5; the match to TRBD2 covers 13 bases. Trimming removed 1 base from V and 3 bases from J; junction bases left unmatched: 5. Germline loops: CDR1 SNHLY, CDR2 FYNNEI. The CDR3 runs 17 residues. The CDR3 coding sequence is TGTGCCAGCAGTGAAGAGAGTGGACTAGCGGGGGAAGAGACCCAGTACTTC. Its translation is CASSEESGLAGEETQYF.

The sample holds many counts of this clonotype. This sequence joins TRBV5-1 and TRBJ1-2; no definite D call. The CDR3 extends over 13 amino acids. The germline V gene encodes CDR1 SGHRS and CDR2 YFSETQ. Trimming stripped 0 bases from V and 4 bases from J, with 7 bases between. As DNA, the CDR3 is TGCGCCAGCAGCTTGGACAGCCTCTATGGCTACACCTTC. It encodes CASSLDSLYGYTF.

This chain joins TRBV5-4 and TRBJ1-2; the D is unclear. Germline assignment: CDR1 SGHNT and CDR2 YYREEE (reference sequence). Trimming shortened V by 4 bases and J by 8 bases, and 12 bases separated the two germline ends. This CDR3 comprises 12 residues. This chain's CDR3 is CASSVEGRGYTF. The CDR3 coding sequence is TGTGCCAGCAGCGTCGAAGGGCGAGGCTACACCTTC.

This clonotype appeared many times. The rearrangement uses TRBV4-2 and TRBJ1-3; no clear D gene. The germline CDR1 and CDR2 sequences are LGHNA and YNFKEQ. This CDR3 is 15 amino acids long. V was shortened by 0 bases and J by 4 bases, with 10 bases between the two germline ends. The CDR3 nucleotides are TGTGCCAGCAGCCAAGATATAACTGCCGGAAACACCATATATTTT. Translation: CASSQDITAGNTIYF.

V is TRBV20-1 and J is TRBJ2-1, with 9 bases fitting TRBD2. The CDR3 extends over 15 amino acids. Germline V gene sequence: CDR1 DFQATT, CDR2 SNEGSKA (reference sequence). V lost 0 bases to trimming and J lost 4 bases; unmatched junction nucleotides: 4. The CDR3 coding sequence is TGCAGTGCTAGAGAAGGGGCGGGGGGGTACAATGAGCAGTTCTTC. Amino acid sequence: CSAREGAGGYNEQFF.

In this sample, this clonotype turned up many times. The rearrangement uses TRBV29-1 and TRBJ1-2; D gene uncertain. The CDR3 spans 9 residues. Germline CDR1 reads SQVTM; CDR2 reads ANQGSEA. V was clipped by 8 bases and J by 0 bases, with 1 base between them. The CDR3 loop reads CSTNYGYTF. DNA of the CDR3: TGCAGCACTAACTATGGCTACACCTTC.

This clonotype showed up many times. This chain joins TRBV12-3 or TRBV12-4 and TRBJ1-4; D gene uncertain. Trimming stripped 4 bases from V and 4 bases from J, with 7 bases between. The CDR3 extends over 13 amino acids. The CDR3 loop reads CASSWGINEKLFF. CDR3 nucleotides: TGTGCCAGCAGTTGGGGTATTAATGAAAAACTGTTTTTT.

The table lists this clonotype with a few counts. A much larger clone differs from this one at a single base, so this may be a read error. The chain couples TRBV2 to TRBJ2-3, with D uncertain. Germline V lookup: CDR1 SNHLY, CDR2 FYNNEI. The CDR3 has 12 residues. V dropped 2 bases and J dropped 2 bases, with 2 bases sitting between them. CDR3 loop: CASSESTDTQYF. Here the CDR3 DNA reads TGTGCCAGCAGTGAATCCACAGATACGCAGTATTTT.